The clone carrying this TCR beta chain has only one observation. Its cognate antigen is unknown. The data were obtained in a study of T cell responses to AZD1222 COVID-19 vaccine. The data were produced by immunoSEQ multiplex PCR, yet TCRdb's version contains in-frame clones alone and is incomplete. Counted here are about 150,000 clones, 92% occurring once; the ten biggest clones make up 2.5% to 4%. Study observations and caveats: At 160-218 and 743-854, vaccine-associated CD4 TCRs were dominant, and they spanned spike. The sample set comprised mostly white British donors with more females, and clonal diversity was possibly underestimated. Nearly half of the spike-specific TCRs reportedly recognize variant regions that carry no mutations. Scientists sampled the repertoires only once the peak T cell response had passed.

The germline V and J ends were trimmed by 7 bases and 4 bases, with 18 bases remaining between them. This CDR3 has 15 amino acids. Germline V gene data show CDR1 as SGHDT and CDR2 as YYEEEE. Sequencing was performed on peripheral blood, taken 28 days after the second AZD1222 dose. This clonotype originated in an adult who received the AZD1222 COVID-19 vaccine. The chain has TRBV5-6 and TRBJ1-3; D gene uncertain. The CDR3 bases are TGTGCCAGCGGTGCTTCTTGGGGTGAGGGAAACACCATATATTTT. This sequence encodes CASGASWGEGNTIYF. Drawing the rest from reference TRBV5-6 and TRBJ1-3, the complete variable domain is DAGVTQSPTHLIKTRGQQVTLRCSPKSGHDTVSWYQQALGQGPQFIFQYYEEEERQRGNFPDRFSGHQFPNYSSELNVNALLLGDSALYLCASGASWGEGNTIYFGEGSWLTVV.